This T cell receptor (beta chain) is from a study of cytomegalovirus exposure and HLA in healthy donors. Vbeta (60) and Jbeta (13) primers were used in the PCR. Assay: immunoSEQ multiplex PCR; the TCRdb copy retains only in-frame clones and omits some. The data contain approximately 200,000 clones, more than 70% of them singletons. There are a few counts of this clone. Its specificity is unknown. CDR1 is MNHEY and CDR2 is SMNVEV in the germline V gene (reference sequence). V shed 6 bases and J shed 2 bases, with 14 bases lying between them. The CDR3 covers 14 residues. Study findings and constraints: About 87% or about 30% of the time was how often most TCR beta V segments were productive, according to an earlier analysis.

The sequence came from a man younger than 40 in good health and CMV-seropositive. The specimen was PBMCs. This sequence joins TRBV27 and TRBJ2-7, with D possibly matching TRBD1 (6 bases). The CDR3 region is CASSGQGPTYEQYF. CDR3 in DNA: TGTGCCAGCAGCGGGCAGGGGCCCACCTACGAGCAGTACTTC.